This record looks at one TCR beta chain sequence and its context. The target antigen is unknown. TCRdb redid the calling of the multiplex PCR reads with MiXCR, one entry per CDR3 protein. The data show about 130,000 distinct CDR3 sequences, with approximately 21% seen just once and about 2.2% held by the top ten. The source of the sample is a study of breast tumors, draining lymph nodes, adjacent tissues. V was shortened by 5 bases and J by 1 base, with 11 bases between the two germline ends. Germline lookup yields CDR1 SEHNR and CDR2 FQNEAQ (reference sequence). The CDR3 spans 14 residues. Breast cancer patients provided tissue from their axillary draining lymph nodes. The study's findings and limits: Tumor repertoires ranked between lymph nodes and nontumor tissue in diversity, with V and J gene preferences. That most tumor T cells come from lymph nodes remained unproven. Compared with basal-like, luminal-like tumors shared significantly more repertoire with nontumor tissue.

The genes are TRBV7-9 and TRBJ1-1; no clear D. Sequenced: axillary lymph node tissue. This TCR derives from a female donor with breast cancer. Some clones in this sample may be carry-over from other donors' samples. In DNA, the CDR3 is TGTGCCAGCAGCCTCTACACAACGAACACTGAAGCTTTCTTT. Protein sequence: CASSLYTTNTEAFF.